This TCR beta chain appears in the sequencing data of a study of control samples from healthy donors and cancer patients. This CDR3 is 14 amino acids long. The ends lost 4 bases at V and 7 bases at J; junction bases unmatched: 7. Germline V gene lookup returns CDR1 SGHRS and CDR2 YFSETQ. The method was immunoSEQ multiplex PCR; TCRdb's version includes in-frame clones alone and lacks a portion of them. The sample has 100,000 to 150,000 clones; 89% are singletons. The sample comprised PBMCs. The TCR comes from a man aged 45 to 65 with head and neck cancer. This sequence joins TRBV5-1 and TRBJ2-7, with 11 nucleotides matching TRBD1. DNA for the CDR3: TGCGCCAGCAGCACCGGACAGGGGGCGCGGGAGCAGTACTTC. Its protein product is CASSTGQGAREQYF.